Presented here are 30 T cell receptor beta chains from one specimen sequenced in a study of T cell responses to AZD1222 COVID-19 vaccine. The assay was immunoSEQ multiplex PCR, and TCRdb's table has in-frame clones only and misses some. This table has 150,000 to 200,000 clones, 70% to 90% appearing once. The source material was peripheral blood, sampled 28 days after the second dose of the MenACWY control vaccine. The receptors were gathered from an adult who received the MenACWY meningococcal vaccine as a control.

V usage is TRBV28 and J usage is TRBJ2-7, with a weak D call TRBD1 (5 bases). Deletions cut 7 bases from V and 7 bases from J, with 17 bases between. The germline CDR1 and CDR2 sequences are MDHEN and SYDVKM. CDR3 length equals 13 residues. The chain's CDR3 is CASTSLAGREQYF. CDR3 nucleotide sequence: TGTGCCAGCACAAGTTTGGCAGGGCGAGAGCAGTACTTC.

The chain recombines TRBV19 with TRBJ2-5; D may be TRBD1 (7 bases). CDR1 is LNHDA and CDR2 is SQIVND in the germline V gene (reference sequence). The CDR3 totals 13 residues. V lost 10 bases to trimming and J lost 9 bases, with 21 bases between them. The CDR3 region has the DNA TGTGCCACCGGGTCAGGGGGAGGAACCCCCCAGTACTTC. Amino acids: CATGSGGGTPQYF. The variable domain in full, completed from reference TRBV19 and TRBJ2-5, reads DGGITQSPKYLFRKEGQNVTLSCEQNLNHDAMYWYRQDPGQGLRLIYYSQIVNDFQKGDIAEGYSVSREKKESFPLTVTSAQKNPTAFYLCATGSGGGTPQYFGPGTRLLVL.

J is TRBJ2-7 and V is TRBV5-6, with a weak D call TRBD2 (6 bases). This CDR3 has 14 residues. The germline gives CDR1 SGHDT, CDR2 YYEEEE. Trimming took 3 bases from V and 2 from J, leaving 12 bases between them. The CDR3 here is CASSWRDGAYEQYF. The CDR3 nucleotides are TGTGCCAGCAGCTGGCGGGACGGGGCCTACGAGCAGTACTTC.

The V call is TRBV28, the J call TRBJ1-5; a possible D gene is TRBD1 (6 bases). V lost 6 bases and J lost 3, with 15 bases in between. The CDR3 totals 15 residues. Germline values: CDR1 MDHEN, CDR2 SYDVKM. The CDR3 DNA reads TGTGCCAGCAGGTGGACAGCCGCTCCCAATCAGCCCCAGCATTTT. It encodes CASRWTAAPNQPQHF.

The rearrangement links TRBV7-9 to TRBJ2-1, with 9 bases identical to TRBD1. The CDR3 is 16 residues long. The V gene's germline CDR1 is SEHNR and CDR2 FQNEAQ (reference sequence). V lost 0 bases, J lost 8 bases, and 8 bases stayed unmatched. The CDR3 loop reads CASSLAPGQGRDEQFF. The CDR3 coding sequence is TGTGCCAGCAGCTTAGCTCCGGGACAGGGAAGGGATGAGCAGTTCTTC.

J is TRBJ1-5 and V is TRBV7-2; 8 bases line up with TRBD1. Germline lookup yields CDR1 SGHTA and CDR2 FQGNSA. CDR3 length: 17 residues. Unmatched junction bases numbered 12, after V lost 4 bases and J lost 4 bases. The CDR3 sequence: CASSSRTGSFGNQPQHF. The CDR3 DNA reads TGTGCCAGCAGCTCCCGGACAGGGTCATTCGGGAATCAGCCCCAGCATTTT.

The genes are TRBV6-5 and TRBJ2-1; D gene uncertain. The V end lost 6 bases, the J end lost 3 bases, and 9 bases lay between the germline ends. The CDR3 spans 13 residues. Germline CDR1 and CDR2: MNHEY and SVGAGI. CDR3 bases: TGTGCCAGCAGGGGGTGGATCTACAATGAGCAGTTCTTC. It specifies CASRGWIYNEQFF.

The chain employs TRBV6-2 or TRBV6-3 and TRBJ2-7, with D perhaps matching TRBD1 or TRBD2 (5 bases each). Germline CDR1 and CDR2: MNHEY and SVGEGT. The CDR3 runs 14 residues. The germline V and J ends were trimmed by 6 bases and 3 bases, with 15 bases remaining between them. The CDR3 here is CASSAVTRGYEQYF. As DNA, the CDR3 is TGTGCCAGCAGCGCGGTCACGAGGGGCTACGAGCAGTACTTC.

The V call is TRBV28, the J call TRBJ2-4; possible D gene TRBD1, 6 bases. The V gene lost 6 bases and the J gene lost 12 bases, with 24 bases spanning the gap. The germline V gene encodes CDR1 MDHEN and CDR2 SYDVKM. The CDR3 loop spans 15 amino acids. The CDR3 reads CASRLYPGDSHTQYF. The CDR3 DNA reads TGTGCCAGCAGACTTTACCCAGGGGATTCTCACACTCAGTACTTC.

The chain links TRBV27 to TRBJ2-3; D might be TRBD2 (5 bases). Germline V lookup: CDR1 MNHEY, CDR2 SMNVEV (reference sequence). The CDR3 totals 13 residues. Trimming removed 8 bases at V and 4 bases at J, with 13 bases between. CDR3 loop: CASGKRTPDTQYF. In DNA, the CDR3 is TGTGCCAGCGGAAAACGGACTCCAGATACGCAGTATTTT.

CDR3 loop: CASSVPAGGYTDTQYF. The CDR3 nucleotides are TGTGCCAGCAGTGTTCCAGCGGGAGGATACACAGATACGCAGTATTTT. V and J are TRBV2 and TRBJ2-3; 9 bases align to TRBD2. This CDR3 region has 16 residues. Germline lookup yields CDR1 SNHLY and CDR2 FYNNEI. With 4 bases clipped from V and 2 bases from J, the junction kept 7 bases outside the gene matches.

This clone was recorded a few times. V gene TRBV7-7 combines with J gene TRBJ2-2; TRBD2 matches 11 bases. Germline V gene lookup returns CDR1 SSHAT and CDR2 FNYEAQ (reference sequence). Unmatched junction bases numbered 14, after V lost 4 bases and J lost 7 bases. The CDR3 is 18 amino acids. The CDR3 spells CASSSTAGTSGSGGELFF. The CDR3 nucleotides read TGTGCCAGCAGCTCGACCGCCGGGACTAGCGGTTCGGGCGGGGAGCTGTTTTTT. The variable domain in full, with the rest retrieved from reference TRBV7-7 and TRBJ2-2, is GAGVSQSPRYKVTKRGQDVTLRCDPISSHATLYWYQQALGQGPEFLTYFNYEAQPDKSGLPSDRFSAERPEGSISTLTIQRTEQRDSAMYRCASSSTAGTSGSGGELFFGEGSRLTVL.

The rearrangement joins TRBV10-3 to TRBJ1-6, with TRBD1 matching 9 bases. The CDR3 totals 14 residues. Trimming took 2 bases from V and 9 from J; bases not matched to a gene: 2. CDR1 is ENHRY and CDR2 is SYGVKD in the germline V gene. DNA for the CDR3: TGTGCCATCAGTGAGACAGGGGGCGGTTCACCCCTCCACTTT. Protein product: CAISETGGGSPLHF.

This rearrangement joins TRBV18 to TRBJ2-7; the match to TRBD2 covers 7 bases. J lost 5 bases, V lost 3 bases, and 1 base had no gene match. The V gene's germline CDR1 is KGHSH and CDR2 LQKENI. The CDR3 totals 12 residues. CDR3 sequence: CASSPGRDEQYF. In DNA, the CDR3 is TGTGCCAGCTCACCGGGGAGGGACGAGCAGTACTTC.

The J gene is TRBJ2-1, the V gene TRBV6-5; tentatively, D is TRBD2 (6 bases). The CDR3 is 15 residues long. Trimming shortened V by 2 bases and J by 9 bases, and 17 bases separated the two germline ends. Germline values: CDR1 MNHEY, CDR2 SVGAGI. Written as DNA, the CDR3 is TGTGCCAGCAGTTACCGAAGCCTCATGGGAGGTGAGCAGTTCTTC. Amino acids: CASSYRSLMGGEQFF.

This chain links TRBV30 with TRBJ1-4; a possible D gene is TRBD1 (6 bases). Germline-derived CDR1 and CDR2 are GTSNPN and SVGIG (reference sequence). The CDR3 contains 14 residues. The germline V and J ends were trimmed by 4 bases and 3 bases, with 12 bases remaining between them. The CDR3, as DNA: TGTGCCTGGACTATAGGGGGACCTAATGAAAAACTGTTTTTT. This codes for CAWTIGGPNEKLFF.

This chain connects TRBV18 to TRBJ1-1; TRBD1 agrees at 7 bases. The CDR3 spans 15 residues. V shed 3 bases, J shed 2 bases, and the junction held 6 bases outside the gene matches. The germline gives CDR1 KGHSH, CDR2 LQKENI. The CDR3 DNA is TGTGCCAGCTCACCGGGACAGCTTAGAAACACTGAAGCTTTCTTT. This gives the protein CASSPGQLRNTEAFF.

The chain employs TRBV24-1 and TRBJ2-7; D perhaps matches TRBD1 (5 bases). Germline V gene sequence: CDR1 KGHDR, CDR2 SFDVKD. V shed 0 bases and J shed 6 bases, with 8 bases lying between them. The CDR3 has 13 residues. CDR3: CATSDLRQSEQYF. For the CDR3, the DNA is TGTGCCACCAGTGATTTGCGACAGTCCGAGCAGTACTTC.

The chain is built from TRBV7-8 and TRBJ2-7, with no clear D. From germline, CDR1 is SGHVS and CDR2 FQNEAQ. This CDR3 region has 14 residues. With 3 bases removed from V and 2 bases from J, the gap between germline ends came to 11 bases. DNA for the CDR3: TGTGCCAGCAGCTTGGCAGGATACACCTACGAGCAGTACTTC. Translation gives CASSLAGYTYEQYF.

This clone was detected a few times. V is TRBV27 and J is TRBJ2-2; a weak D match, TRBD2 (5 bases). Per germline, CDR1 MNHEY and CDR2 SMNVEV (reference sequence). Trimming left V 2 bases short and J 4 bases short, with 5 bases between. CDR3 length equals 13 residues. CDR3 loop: CASSLGSTGELFF. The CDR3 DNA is TGTGCCAGCAGTTTAGGGAGCACCGGGGAGCTGTTTTTT.

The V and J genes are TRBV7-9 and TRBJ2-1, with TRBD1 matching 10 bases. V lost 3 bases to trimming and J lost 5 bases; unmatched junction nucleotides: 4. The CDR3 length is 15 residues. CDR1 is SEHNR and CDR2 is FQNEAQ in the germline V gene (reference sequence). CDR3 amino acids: CASSFWDRGHNEQFF. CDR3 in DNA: TGTGCCAGCAGCTTCTGGGACAGGGGTCACAATGAGCAGTTCTTC.

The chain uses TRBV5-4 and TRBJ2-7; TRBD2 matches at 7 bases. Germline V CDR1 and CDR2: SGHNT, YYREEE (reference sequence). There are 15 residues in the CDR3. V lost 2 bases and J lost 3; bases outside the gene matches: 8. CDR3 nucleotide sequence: TGTGCCAGCAGCTTACCCCTTTCTAGCGGCTACGAGCAGTACTTC. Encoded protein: CASSLPLSSGYEQYF.

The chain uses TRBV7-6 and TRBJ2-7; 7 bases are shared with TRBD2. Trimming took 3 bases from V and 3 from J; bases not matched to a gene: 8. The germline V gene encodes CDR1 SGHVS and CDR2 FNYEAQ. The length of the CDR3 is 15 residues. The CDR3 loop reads CASSFRASGFYEQYF. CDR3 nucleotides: TGTGCCAGCAGCTTCAGGGCTAGCGGATTCTACGAGCAGTACTTC.

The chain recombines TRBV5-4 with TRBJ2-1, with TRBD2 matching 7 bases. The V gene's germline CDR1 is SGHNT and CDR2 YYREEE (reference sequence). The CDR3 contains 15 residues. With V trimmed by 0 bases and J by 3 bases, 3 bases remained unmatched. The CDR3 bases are TGTGCCAGCAGCTTGGGGACTAGTTACTACAATGAGCAGTTCTTC. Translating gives CASSLGTSYYNEQFF.

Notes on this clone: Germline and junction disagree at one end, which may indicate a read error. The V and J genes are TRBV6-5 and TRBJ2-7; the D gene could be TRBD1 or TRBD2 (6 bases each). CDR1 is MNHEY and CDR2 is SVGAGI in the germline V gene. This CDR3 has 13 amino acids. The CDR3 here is CASNYRVGGEQYF. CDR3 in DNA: TGTGCCAGCAATTACAGGGTCGGGGGCGAGCAGTACTTC.

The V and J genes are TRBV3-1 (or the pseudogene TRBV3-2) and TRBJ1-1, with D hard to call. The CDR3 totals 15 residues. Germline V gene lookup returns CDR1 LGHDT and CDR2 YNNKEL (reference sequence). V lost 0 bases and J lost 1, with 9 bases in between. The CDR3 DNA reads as TGTGCCAGCAGCCAAGAGAAGGCGAGGAACACTGAAGCTTTCTTT. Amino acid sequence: CASSQEKARNTEAFF.

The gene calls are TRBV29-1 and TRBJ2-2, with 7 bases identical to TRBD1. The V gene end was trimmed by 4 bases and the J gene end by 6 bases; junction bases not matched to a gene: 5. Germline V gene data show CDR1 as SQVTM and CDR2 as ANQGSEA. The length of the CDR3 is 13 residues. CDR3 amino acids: CSVGQGVAGELFF. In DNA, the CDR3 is TGCAGCGTTGGTCAGGGGGTCGCCGGGGAGCTGTTTTTT.

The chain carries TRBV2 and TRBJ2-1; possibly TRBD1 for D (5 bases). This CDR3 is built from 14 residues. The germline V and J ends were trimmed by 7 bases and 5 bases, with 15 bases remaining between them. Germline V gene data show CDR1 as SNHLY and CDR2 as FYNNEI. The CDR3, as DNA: TGTGCCAGCAATTATATTACAGGAGACAATGAGCAGTTCTTC. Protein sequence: CASNYITGDNEQFF.

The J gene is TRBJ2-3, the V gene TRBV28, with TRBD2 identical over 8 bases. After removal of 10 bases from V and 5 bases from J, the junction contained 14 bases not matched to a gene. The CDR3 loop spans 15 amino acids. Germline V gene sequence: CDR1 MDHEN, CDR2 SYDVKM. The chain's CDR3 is CATLTREGRGDTQYF. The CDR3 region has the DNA TGTGCCACCCTTACTCGGGAGGGCCGCGGAGATACGCAGTATTTT.

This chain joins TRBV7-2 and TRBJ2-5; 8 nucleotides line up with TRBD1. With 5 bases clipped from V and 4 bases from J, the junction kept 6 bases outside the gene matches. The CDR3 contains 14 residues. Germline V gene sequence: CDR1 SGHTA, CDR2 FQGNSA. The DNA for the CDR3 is TGTGCCAGCAGCCCCCGGACAGGGAGAGAGACCCAGTACTTC. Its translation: CASSPRTGRETQYF. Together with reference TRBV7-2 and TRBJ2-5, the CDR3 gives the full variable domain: GAGVSQSPSNKVTEKGKDVELRCDPISGHTALYWYRQSLGQGLEFLIYFQGNSAPDKSGLPSDRFSAERTGGSVSTLTIQRTQQEDSAVYLCASSPRTGRETQYFGPGTRLLVL.